The T cell receptor (beta chain) under discussion was sequenced for a study of cytomegalovirus exposure and HLA in healthy donors. Looking at the study overall: Samples from HLA-typed donors yielded about 85 million unique TCRs in an early data release. Study-wide results and limits: Accurate HLA-A and HLA-B prediction from TCR beta sequences was reported for most subjects.

The PCR had 60 Vbeta and 13 Jbeta primers. Assay: immunoSEQ multiplex PCR; the TCRdb copy retains only in-frame clones and omits some. The repertoire holds 100,000 or so clones, with over 70% as singletons. To note about this clone: Its antigen is not known.

Trimming removed 1 base from V and 1 base from J, with 7 bases in between. This CDR3 contains 15 residues. Germline assignment: CDR1 MNHEY and CDR2 SVGAGI. Donors showed nominal health when sampled, although they likely had unrecorded immune exposures. This sequence joins TRBV6-5 and TRBJ2-2; D unresolved. The receptor's source is a male donor in good health and CMV-seronegative. Sequenced input: PBMCs. CDR3 nucleotide sequence: TGTGCCAGCAGTTACTTCGTAGAGAACACCGGGGAGCTGTTTTTT. Residues: CASSYFVENTGELFF.